These T cell receptor beta chains were read from a single sample in a study of T cells in localized non-small cell lung cancer. The assay was immunoSEQ multiplex PCR, and TCRdb's table has in-frame clones only and misses some. The repertoire holds thousands of clones, with about 60% as singletons. The sequenced sample was lymph node tissue, obtained before any cancer treatment. The receptor source for this set is a male donor at least 60 years old with stage I squamous cell lung carcinoma. CDR3s include the opening cysteine and the closing phenylalanine or tryptophan. The D gene is left open where the match is weak. Clone size is shown for a subset of rows, as once, few, many or a class of expanded clone.

clone_size	v_call	j_call	d_call	cdr3_aa	cdr3_nt
-	TRBV25-1	TRBJ1-2	-	CASSEVREERGYTF	TGTGCCAGCAGTGAAGTCAGGGAAGAGCGGGGCTACACCTTC
few	TRBV1	TRBJ2-1	-	CASSQVGGETEQFF	TGCGCCAGCAGCCAGGTAGGGGGGGAGACTGAGCAGTTCTTC
few	TRBV1	TRBJ2-4	-	CASSSRGENIQYF	TGCGCCAGCAGTTCTAGGGGGGAAAACATTCAGTACTTC
-	TRBV6-8	TRBJ1-1	-	CAIGLAGGNTEAFF	TGTGCCATCGGATTAGCTGGGGGCAACACTGAAGCTTTCTTT
-	TRBV7-5	TRBJ2-7	-	CASSPGASSLYEQYF	TGTGCCAGCAGCCCCGGGGCCTCGTCACTCTACGAGCAGTACTTC
-	TRBV18	TRBJ2-7	TRBD1	CASSLRQGALSSYEQYF	TGTGCCAGCTCACTAAGACAGGGGGCCCTTAGCTCCTACGAGCAGTACTTC
-	TRBV5-1	TRBJ1-1	-	CASSLTPGQTKAFF	TGCGCCAGCAGCTTGACCCCGGGGCAGACAAAAGCTTTCTTT
-	TRBV29-1	TRBJ2-1	-	CSVPLPPGSYNEQFF	TGCAGCGTACCCCTCCCTCCCGGATCCTACAATGAGCAGTTCTTC
-	TRBV14	TRBJ2-5	-	CASSRWETQYF	TGTGCCAGCAGCCGCTGGGAGACCCAGTACTTC
-	TRBV14	TRBJ1-1	-	CASSRGKWDTEAFF	TGTGCCAGCAGTAGGGGGAAGTGGGACACTGAAGCTTTCTTT
few	TRBV6-7	TRBJ1-2	-	CASSYSYGVSGYTF	TGTGCCAGCAGTTACTCGTATGGGGTATCTGGCTACACCTTC
-	TRBV5-1	TRBJ2-1	-	CASSGLTGLNNEQFF	TGCGCCAGCAGCGGCCTGACGGGACTCAACAATGAGCAGTTCTTC
-	TRBV30	TRBJ1-1	-	CAWRQGRNTEAFF	TGTGCCTGGAGGCAGGGGCGCAACACTGAAGCTTTCTTT
-	TRBV12-5	TRBJ2-3	TRBD2	CASGLRTSGSTDTQYF	TGTGCTAGTGGTTTGCGGACTAGCGGGAGTACAGATACGCAGTATTTT
few	TRBV6-8	TRBJ2-1	-	CASSIDAGEQFF	TGTGCCAGCAGCATTGATGCGGGCGAGCAGTTCTTC
few	TRBV9	TRBJ1-1	-	CASSVIDSNTEAFF	TGTGCCAGCAGCGTAATTGACTCGAACACTGAAGCTTTCTTT
-	TRBV9	TRBJ2-1	-	CASSVGRGSYNEQFF	TGTGCCAGCAGCGTAGGTAGGGGCAGTTACAATGAGCAGTTCTTC
-	TRBV6-8	TRBJ1-1	-	CASSARGGTEAFF	TGTGCCAGCAGTGCCAGGGGAGGCACTGAAGCTTTCTTT